This TCR beta chain was obtained from a study of CD8 T cells in ankylosing spondylitis. Study results and limitations: The study looked at matched synovial fluid samples from ankylosing spondylitis patients. Disease-linked clones were reported to be significantly enriched there. It appeared that ankylosing spondylitis blood was characterized by a TCR beta motif of seven or eight highly homologous variants.

CDR3 length: 16 residues. With 6 bases clipped from V and 3 bases from J, the junction kept 12 bases outside the gene matches. In germline, CDR1 is SGHVS, CDR2 FQNEAQ. This clonotype was observed many times. The antigen is unknown. In TCRdb, the 5' RACE reads were re-called with MiXCR into one record per CDR3 protein. The sample yields some 220,000 distinct CDR3 sequences, approximately 8% seen once. This rearrangement joins TRBV7-8 to TRBJ2-7, with 9 bases that match TRBD2. The sample taken for sequencing was blood, either unsorted or a sorted T cell fraction (not recorded which). The sequence was obtained from a female donor with ankylosing spondylitis or in good health (not recorded which). This CDR3 is CASSSEGLASLYEQYF. DNA for the CDR3: TGTGCCAGCAGTTCAGAGGGACTAGCTTCCCTCTACGAGCAGTACTTC.